The 17 T cell receptor beta chains below were found in one sample sequenced in a study of shared clonotypes between healthy human individuals. Sequencing used immunoSEQ multiplex PCR; TCRdb keeps in-frame clones, though not all of them. The sample has about 96,000 clones; about 45% are singletons. The sequenced material came from PBMCs. The origin of the receptors is a woman aged 40 to 50 in good health. Some clones in this sample may be carry-over from other donors' samples.

The CDR3 protein is CASSPAGQSSYEQYF. The CDR3 DNA follows: TGTGCCAGCTCACCTGCGGGACAGAGCTCCTACGAGCAGTACTTC. The chain employs TRBV18 and TRBJ2-7; D is perhaps TRBD1 (7 bases). From germline, CDR1 is KGHSH and CDR2 LQKENI. The CDR3 runs 15 residues. Between the trimmed V and J ends, which lost 3 bases and 0 bases, there was a span of 12 bases.

This clone was counted a few times. This chain uses TRBV7-7 with TRBJ2-2; D ambiguous. Per the germline V gene, CDR1 is SSHAT and CDR2 is FNYEAQ (reference sequence). The CDR3 consists of 13 residues. V lost 1 base and J lost 10, with 10 bases in between. The CDR3 DNA reads TGTGCCAGCAGCTTAGGAGGAGTAGAGGAGCTGTTTTTT. It encodes CASSLGGVEELFF.

As regards this clone: The sample carries other DNA sequences with the same CDR3. The chain is built from TRBV6-6 and TRBJ2-1; 10 bases are a match to TRBD2. The V and J ends lost 5 bases and 7 bases, in that order; junction bases with no gene match: 5. The germline V gene encodes CDR1 MNHNY and CDR2 SVGAGI (reference sequence). The CDR3 spans 14 residues. In nucleotides, the CDR3 is TGTGCCAGCAGTCTAGCGGGAGAGAGTAATGAGCAGTTCTTC. Translation gives CASSLAGESNEQFF.

This clone was detected once. This chain joins TRBV6-6 and TRBJ2-2, with D perhaps assigned TRBD1 or TRBD2 (5 bases each). The ends were cut back, 2 bases at V and 7 bases at J, with 11 bases in the middle. The CDR3 consists of 14 residues. Germline CDR1 reads MNHNY; CDR2 reads SVGAGI (reference sequence). The CDR3 spells CASSYGGGSGELFF. The CDR3 region has the DNA TGTGCCAGCAGTTACGGTGGGGGAAGCGGGGAGCTGTTTTTT.

This chain links TRBV27 with TRBJ2-7; TRBD2 agrees at 7 bases. The junction had 5 bases not matched to a gene; V was cut back by 4 bases and J by 2 bases. Per the germline V gene, CDR1 is MNHEY and CDR2 is SMNVEV (reference sequence). The CDR3 totals 14 residues. The CDR3 nucleotides are TGTGCCAGCAGTTCCCGGGACTATGCCTACGAGCAGTACTTC. Its translation: CASSSRDYAYEQYF.

This clone appeared many times. CDR3 sequence reads: CASSANTNSYEQYF. The CDR3 region has the DNA TGTGCCAGCAGCGCCAACACCAACTCCTACGAGCAGTACTTC. The rearrangement uses TRBV7-9 and TRBJ2-7; D unresolved. V lost 5 bases and J lost 0, with 11 bases in between. The CDR3 consists of 14 residues. Germline CDR1 and CDR2: SEHNR and FQNEAQ (reference sequence).

Concerning this clone itself: A much larger clone sits a single nucleotide away, making a read error possible. Different DNA sequences within this sample yield the same CDR3. This chain links TRBV27 with TRBJ2-1; weak D call: TRBD2 (6 bases). Trimming removed 3 bases at V and 0 bases at J, with 12 bases between. CDR1 and CDR2 from the germline V gene are MNHEY and SMNVEV (reference sequence). The CDR3 contains 16 residues. The CDR3 protein is CASSFRPAGSYNEQFF. For the CDR3, the DNA is TGTGCCAGCAGTTTTCGTCCAGCGGGCTCCTACAATGAGCAGTTCTTC.

This clone appeared a few times. The CDR3 region is CASSLPPWAGDEKLFF. The CDR3 DNA follows: TGTGCCAGCAGCTTGCCCCCTTGGGCAGGGGATGAAAAACTGTTTTTT. This chain uses TRBV7-9 with TRBJ1-4; possible D gene TRBD1, 6 bases. The germline V gene encodes CDR1 SEHNR and CDR2 FQNEAQ (reference sequence). Deletions cut 3 bases from V and 6 bases from J, with 17 bases between. There are 16 residues in the CDR3.

This clone came up a few times. V usage is TRBV19 and J usage is TRBJ2-2; the match to TRBD2 covers 10 bases. The V and J ends lost 6 bases and 4 bases, in that order; junction bases with no gene match: 5. CDR1 and CDR2 (germline): LNHDA, SQIVND (reference sequence). The CDR3 is 15 amino acids. In DNA form, the CDR3 reads TGTGCCAGTAGCCCCCAGCGGGAGGGCACCGGGGAGCTGTTTTTT. This translates into CASSPQREGTGELFF.

This clone was counted a few times. The CDR3 sequence is CASSFSLAGGYNEQFF. For the CDR3, the DNA is TGTGCCAGCAGCTTCAGCCTAGCGGGAGGGTACAATGAGCAGTTCTTC. The V and J genes are TRBV5-6 and TRBJ2-1; 12 bases are shared with TRBD2. The CDR3 has 16 amino acids. The ends lost 2 bases at V and 4 bases at J; junction bases unmatched: 4. CDR1 and CDR2 (germline): SGHDT, YYEEEE.

This clone was counted a few times. The chain carries TRBV30 and TRBJ2-1; 11 bases map to TRBD2. CDR1 and CDR2 from the germline V gene are GTSNPN and SVGIG (reference sequence). CDR3 size: 15 residues. V lost 0 bases and J lost 5; bases outside the gene matches: 3. CDR3 sequence (DNA): TGTGCCTGGAGTGTACGACTAGCGGGGCACAATGAGCAGTTCTTC. This gives the protein CAWSVRLAGHNEQFF.

A word on this clone: Since a much larger clone is just one base distant, this may be a read error. V usage is TRBV5-1 and J usage is TRBJ2-1, with D hard to call. Germline CDR1 and CDR2: SGHRS and YFSETQ. The CDR3 is 11 amino acids. CDR3 region: CASAEYSEQFF. The CDR3 DNA is TGCGCCAGCGCAGAATACAGTGAGCAGTTCTTC.

The J gene is TRBJ1-5, the V gene TRBV28; 9 nucleotides align to TRBD1. CDR3 length: 14 amino acids. From germline, CDR1 is MDHEN and CDR2 SYDVKM. J gave up 6 bases and V 3 bases, and 3 bases lay outside the gene matches. CDR3 coding DNA: TGTGCCAGCAGTTTTACAGGGGGCCTTCAGCCCCAGCATTTT. Translating it yields CASSFTGGLQPQHF. Filled out from reference TRBV28 and TRBJ1-5, the complete variable domain reads DVKVTQSSRYLVKRTGEKVFLECVQDMDHENMFWYRQDPGLGLRLIYFSYDVKMKEKGDIPEGYSVSREKKERFSLILESASTNQTSMYLCASSFTGGLQPQHFGDGTRLSIL.

This clone was picked up a small number of times. The chain combines TRBV28 with TRBJ1-1; maybe TRBD1 (6 bases). Germline V gene lookup returns CDR1 MDHEN and CDR2 SYDVKM. The CDR3 totals 14 residues. The V end lost 7 bases, the J end lost 4 bases, and 16 bases lay between the germline ends. Here the CDR3 reads CASTQTGGFTEAFF. As DNA, the CDR3 is TGTGCCAGCACCCAAACGGGGGGCTTCACTGAAGCTTTCTTT.

The J gene is TRBJ2-5, the V gene TRBV30, with 12 bases identical to TRBD2. The J call is doubtful: the DNA matches TRBJ2-7 better. The CDR3 is 19 amino acids. Germline V gene sequence: CDR1 GTSNPN, CDR2 SVGIG (reference sequence). The CDR3 DNA is TGTGCCTGCCGGCAGGATCGACTAGCGGGAGTTCTACAAACCTACGAGCAGTACTTC. It is translated as CACRQDRLAGVLQTYEQYF.

For this clone: A much larger clone differs from this one at a single base, so this may be a read error. The same CDR3 is also encoded by other DNA sequences in this sample. J is TRBJ2-7 and V is TRBV5-1; no clear D gene. Germline CDR1 and CDR2: SGHRS and YFSETQ. Trimming cost V 2 bases and J 1 base, with 4 bases left between them. This CDR3 is built from 12 residues. CDR3 loop: CASSLESYEQYF. CDR3 in DNA: TGCGCCAGCAGCTTAGAGTCCTACGAGCAGTACTTC.

This clone was picked up one time. A much larger clone is a single base away; this may be a read error. Other nucleotide sequences in the sample specify the same CDR3. V usage is TRBV30 and J usage is TRBJ2-3, with D possibly being TRBD1 (5 bases). The CDR3 contains 14 residues. The germline CDR1 and CDR2 sequences are GTSNPN and SVGIG (reference sequence). As DNA, the CDR3 is TGTGCCTGGGGGGCGTCAGTTAGCACGGATACGCAGTATTTT. This translates into CAWGASVSTDTQYF.